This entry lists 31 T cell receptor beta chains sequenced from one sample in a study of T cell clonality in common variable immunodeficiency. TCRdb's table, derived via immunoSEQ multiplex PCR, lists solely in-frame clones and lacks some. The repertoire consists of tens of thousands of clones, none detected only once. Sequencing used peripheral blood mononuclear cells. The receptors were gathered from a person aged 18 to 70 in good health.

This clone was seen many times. The CDR3 sequence: CSARQGNTGELFF. The sequenced part of the CDR3 DNA is TGCAGTGCCCGACAGGGAAACACCGGGGAG. V and J are TRBV20-1 and TRBJ2-2, with 7 bases fitting TRBD1. The CDR3 extends 3 residues past the end of the read, so its final part is completed from the germline J gene. V lost 6 bases and J lost 2; bases outside the gene matches: 3. The CDR3 totals 13 residues. Germline V CDR1 and CDR2: DFQATT, SNEGSKA (reference sequence).

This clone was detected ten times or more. The CDR3 is CASSLGQGALYGYTF. Partial CDR3 DNA: TGTGCCAGCAGCTTAGGTCAGGGGGCACTCTATGGC. This rearrangement joins TRBV13 to TRBJ1-2; 8 bases match TRBD1. The CDR3 end is not reached by the read, which stops 3 residues before it; the germline J gene fills it in. V was pared by 0 bases and J by 4 bases, with 4 bases of the junction left unmatched. The CDR3 totals 15 residues. Germline assignment: CDR1 PRHDT and CDR2 FYEKMQ (reference sequence).

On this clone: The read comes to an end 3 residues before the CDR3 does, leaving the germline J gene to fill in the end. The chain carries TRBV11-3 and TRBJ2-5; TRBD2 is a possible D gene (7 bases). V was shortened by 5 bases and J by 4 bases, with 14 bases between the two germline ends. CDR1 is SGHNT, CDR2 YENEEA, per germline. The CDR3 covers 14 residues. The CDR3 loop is CASSTSGGRETQYF. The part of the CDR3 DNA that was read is TGTGCCAGCAGCACGTCCGGGGGGCGAGAGACC.

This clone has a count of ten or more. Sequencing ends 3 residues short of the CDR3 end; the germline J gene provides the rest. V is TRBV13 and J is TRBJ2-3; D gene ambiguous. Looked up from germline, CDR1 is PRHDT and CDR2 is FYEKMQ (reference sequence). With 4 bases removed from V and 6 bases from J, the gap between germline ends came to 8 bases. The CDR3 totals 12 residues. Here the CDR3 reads CASSSWADTQYF. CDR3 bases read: TGTGCCAGCAGCTCTTGGGCGGATACG.

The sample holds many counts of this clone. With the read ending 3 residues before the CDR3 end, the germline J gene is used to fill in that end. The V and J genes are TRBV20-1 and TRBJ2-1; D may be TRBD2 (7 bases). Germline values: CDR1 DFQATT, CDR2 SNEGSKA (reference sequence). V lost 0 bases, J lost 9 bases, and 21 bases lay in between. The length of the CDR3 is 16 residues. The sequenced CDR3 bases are TGCAGTGCTAGAGACTCGGGGGGTTGGGGGGGGCCTGAG. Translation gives CSARDSGGWGGPE. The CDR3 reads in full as CSARDSGGWGGPEQFF.

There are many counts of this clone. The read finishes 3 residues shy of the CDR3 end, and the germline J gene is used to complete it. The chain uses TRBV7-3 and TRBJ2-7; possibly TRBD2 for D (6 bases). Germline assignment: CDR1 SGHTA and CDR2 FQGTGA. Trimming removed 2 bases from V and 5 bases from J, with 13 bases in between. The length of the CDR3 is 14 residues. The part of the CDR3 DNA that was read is TGTGCCAGCAGCTTATTCGGGTCTAGCGACGAG. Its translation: CASSLFGSSDE. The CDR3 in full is CASSLFGSSDEQYF. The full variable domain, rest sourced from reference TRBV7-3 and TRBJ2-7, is GAGVSQTPSNKVTEKGKYVELRCDPISGHTALYWYRQSLGQGPEFLIYFQGTGAADDSGLPNDRFFAVRPEGSVSTLKIQRTERGDSAVYLCASSLFGSSDEQYFGPGTRLTVT.

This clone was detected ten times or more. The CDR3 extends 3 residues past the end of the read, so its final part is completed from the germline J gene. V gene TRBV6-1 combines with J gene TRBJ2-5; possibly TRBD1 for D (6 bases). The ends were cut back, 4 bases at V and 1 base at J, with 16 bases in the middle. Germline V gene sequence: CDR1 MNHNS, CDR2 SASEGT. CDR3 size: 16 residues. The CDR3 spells CASSVGKDRAQETQYF. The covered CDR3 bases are TGTGCCAGCAGTGTCGGGAAGGACAGAGCCCAAGAGACC.

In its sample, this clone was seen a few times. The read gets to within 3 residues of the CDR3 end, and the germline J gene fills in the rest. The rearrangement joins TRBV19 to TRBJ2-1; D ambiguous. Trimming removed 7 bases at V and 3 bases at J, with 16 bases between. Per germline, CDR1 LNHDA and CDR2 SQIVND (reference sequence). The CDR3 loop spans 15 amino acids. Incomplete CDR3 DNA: TGTGCCAGTACCCCTGACTCTCGGTACTACAATGAG. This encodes CASTPDSRYYNE. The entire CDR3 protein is CASTPDSRYYNEQFF.

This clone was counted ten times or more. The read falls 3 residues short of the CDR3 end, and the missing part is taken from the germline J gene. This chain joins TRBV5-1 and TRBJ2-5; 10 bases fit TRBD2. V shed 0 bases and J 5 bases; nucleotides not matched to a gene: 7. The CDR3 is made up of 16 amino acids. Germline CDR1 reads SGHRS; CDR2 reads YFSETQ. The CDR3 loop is CASSLALAGGKETQYF. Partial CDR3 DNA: TGCGCCAGCAGCTTGGCGTTAGCGGGAGGAAAGGAGACC.

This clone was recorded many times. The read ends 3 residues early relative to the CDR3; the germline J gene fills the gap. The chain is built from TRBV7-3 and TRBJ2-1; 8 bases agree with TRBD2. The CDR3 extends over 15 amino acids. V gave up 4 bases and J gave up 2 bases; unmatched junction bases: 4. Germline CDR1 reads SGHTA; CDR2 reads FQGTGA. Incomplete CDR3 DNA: TGTGCCAGCAGCTCACCGGGACTAGCCTACAATGAG. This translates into CASSSPGLAYNE. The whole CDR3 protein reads CASSSPGLAYNEQFF.

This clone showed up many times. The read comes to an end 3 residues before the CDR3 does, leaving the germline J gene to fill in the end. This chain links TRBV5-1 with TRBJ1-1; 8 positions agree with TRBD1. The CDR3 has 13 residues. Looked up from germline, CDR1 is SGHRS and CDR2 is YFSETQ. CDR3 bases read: TGCGCCAGCAACTCCTTAGGACAGGGCAGG. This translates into CASNSLGQGR. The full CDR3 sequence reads CASNSLGQGRAFF.

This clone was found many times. CDR3 bases read: TGTGCCAGCAGCCCCCCAGGGTCCAACTATGGC. Protein: CASSPPGSNYG. The entire CDR3 sequence reads CASSPPGSNYGYTF. The rearrangement joins TRBV7-9 to TRBJ1-2, with D possibly matching TRBD1 (5 bases). The CDR3 is cut off 3 residues early in the read; its end comes from the germline J gene. Trimming took off 5 bases at V and 2 bases at J, with 12 bases between the two ends. CDR3 length: 14 amino acids. Germline assignment: CDR1 SEHNR and CDR2 FQNEAQ (reference sequence).

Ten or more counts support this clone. The CDR3 region is CASSYMTGEYSPLHF. Partial CDR3 DNA: TGTGCCAGCAGCTACATGACAGGGGAGTATTCACCC. This rearrangement joins TRBV11-2 to TRBJ1-6; 8 bases fit TRBD1. The read ends 3 residues shy of where the CDR3 ends; the end is completed using the germline J gene. The CDR3 is 15 amino acids. Germline CDR1 SGHAT, CDR2 FQNNGV. J gave up 8 bases and V 4 bases, and 7 bases lay outside the gene matches. The full variable domain, with the rest looked up from reference TRBV11-2 and TRBJ1-6, is EAGVAQSPRYKIIEKRQSVAFWCNPISGHATLYWYQQILGQGPKLLIQFQNNGVVDDSQLPKDRFSAERLKGVDSTLKIQPAKLEDSAVYLCASSYMTGEYSPLHFGNGTRLTVT.

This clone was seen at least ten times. The CDR3 reads CASSQGGTNYGYTF. The covered CDR3 bases are TGCGCCAGCAGCCAGGGAGGTACTAACTATGGC. J is TRBJ1-2 and V is TRBV5-1, with D tentatively TRBD1 (5 bases). The read ends 3 residues early relative to the CDR3; the germline J gene fills the gap. The CDR3 consists of 14 residues. V lost 4 bases, J lost 0 bases, and 10 bases lay in between. The germline gives CDR1 SGHRS, CDR2 YFSETQ.

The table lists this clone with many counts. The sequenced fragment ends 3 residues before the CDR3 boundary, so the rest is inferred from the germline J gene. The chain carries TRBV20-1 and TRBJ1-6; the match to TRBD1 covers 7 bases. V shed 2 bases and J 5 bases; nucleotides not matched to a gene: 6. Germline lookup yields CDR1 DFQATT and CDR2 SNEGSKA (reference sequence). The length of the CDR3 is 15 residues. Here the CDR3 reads CSARKTTGNNSPLHF. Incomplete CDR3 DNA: TGCAGTGCTAGAAAAACGACAGGGAATAATTCACCC.

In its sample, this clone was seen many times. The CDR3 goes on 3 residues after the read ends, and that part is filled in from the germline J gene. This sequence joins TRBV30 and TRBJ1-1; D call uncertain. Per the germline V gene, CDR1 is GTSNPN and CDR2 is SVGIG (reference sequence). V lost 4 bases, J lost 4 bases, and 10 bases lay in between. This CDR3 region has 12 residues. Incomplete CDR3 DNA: TGTGCCTGGATGGGCATTGGCACTGAA. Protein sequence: CAWMGIGTE. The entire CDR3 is CAWMGIGTEAFF.

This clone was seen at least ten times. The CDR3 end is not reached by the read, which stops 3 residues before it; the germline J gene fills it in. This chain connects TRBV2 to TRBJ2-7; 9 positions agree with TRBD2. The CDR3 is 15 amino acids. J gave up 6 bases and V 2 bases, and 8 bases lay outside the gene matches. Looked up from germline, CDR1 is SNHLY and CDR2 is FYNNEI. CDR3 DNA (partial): TGTGCCAGCAGTGAACCAGTAGCGGGAGTAGGCGAG. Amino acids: CASSEPVAGVGE. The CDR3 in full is CASSEPVAGVGEQYF.

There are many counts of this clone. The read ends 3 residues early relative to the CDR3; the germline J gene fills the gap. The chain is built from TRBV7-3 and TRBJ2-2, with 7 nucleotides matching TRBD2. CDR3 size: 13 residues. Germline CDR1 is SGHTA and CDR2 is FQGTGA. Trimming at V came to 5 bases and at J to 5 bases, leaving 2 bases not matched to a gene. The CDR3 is CASSAGGTGELFF. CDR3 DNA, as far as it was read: TGTGCCAGCAGCGCCGGGGGGACCGGGGAG.

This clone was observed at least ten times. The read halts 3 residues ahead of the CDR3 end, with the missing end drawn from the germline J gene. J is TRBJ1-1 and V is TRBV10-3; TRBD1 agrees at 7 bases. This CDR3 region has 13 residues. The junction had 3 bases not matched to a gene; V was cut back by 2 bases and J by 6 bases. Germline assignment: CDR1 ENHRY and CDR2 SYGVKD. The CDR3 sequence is CAISERGQSEAFF. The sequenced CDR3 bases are TGTGCCATCAGTGAGCGGGGACAGTCTGAA.

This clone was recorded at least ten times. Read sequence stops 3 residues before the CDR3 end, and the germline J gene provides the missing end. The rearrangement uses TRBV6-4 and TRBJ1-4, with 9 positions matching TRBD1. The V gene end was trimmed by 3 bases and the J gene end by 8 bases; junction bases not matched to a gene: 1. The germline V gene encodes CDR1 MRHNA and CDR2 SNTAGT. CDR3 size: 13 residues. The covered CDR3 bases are TGTGCCAGCAGTGAAGACAGGGGGGAAAAA. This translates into CASSEDRGEK. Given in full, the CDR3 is CASSEDRGEKLFF.

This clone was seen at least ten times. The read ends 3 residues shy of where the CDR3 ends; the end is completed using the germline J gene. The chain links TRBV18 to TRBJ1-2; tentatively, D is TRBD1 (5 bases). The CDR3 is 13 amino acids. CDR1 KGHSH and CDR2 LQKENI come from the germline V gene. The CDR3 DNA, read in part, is TGTGCCAGCTCACCGCCGGGGGGTGAGGGC. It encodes CASSPPGGEG. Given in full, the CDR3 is CASSPPGGEGYTF.

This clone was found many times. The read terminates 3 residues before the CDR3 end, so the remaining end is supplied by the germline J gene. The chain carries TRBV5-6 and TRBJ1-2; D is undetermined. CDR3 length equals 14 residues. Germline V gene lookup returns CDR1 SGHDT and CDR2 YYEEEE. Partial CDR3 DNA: TGTGCCAGCAGCCTCGACACGTCCTTGACCGGC. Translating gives CASSLDTSLTG. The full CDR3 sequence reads CASSLDTSLTGYTF. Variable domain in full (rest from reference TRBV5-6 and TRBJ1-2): DAGVTQSPTHLIKTRGQQVTLRCSPKSGHDTVSWYQQALGQGPQFIFQYYEEEERQRGNFPDRFSGHQFPNYSSELNVNALLLGDSALYLCASSLDTSLTGYTFGSGTRLTVV.

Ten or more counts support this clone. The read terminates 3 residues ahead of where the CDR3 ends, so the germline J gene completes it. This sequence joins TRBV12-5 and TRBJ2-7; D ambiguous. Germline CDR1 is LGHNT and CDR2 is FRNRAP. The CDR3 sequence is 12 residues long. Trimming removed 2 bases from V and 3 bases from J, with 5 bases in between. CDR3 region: CASGLNIYEQYF. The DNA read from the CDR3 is TGTGCTAGTGGTTTGAACATCTACGAG.

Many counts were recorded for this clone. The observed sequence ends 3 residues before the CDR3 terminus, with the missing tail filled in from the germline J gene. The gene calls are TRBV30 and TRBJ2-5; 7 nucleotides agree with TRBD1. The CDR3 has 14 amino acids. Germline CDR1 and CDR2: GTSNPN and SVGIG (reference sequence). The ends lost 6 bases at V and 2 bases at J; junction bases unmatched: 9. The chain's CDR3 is CACPSQGKQETQYF. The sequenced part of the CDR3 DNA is TGTGCCTGCCCCTCACAGGGGAAACAAGAGACC.

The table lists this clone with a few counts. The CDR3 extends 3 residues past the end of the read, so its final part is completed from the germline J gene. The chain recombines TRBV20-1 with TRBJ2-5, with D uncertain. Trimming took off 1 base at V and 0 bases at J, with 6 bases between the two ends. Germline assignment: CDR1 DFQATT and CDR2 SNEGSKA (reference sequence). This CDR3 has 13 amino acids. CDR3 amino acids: CSARGRNQETQYF. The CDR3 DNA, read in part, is TGCAGTGCTAGAGGCAGAAACCAAGAGACC.

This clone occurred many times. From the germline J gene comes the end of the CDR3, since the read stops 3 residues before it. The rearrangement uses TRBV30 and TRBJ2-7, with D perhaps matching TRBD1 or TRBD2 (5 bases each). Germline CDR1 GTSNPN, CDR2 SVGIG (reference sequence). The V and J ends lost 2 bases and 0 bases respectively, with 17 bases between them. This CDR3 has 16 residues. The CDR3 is CAWSHPGSGSSYEQYF. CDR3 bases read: TGTGCCTGGAGTCACCCAGGTTCAGGGAGCTCCTACGAG.

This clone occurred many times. The CDR3 bases that were read are TGTGCCAGCGGAGGGGTTTCTGGAAACACC. Encoded protein: CASGGVSGNT. The complete CDR3 reads CASGGVSGNTIYF. V is TRBV19 and J is TRBJ1-3; TRBD1 is a possible D gene (5 bases). The read is 3 residues too short to cover the CDR3 end, so that end is filled in from the germline J gene. CDR1 is LNHDA, CDR2 SQIVND, per germline (reference sequence). The V end was cut by 9 bases, the J end by 1 base, with 10 bases between. This CDR3 is built from 13 residues.

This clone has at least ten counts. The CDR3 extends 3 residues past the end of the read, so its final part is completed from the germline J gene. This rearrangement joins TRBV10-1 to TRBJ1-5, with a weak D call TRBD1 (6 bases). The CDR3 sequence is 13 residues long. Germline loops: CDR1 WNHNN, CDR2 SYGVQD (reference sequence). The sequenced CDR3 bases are TGCTTCCACCCAGGGGAAGGCAATCAGCCC. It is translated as CFHPGEGNQP. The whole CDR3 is CFHPGEGNQPQHF.

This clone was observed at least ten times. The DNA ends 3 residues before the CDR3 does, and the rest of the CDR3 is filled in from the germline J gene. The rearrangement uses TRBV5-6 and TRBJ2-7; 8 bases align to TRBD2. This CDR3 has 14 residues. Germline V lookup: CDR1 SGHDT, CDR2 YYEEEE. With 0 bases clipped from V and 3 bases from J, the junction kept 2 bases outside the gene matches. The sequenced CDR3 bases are TGTGCCAGCAGCTTGGGACTAGCGCTCTACGAG. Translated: CASSLGLALYE. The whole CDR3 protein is CASSLGLALYEQYF.

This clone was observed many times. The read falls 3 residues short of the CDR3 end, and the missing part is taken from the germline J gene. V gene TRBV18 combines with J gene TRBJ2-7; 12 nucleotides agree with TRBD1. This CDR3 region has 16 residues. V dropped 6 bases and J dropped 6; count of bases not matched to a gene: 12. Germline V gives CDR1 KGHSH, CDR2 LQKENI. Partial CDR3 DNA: TGTGCCAGCTCGCGTGCTGCGGGACAGGGGGCGGGCGAG. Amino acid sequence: CASSRAAGQGAGE. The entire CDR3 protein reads CASSRAAGQGAGEQYF.

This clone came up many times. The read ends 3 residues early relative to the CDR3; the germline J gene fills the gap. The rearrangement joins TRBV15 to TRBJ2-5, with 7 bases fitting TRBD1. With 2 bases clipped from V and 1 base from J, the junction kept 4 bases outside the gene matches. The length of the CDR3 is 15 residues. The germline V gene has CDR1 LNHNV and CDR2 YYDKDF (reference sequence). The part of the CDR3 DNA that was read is TGTGCCACCAGCAGATTCCGGGACAGCCAAGAGACC. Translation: CATSRFRDSQET. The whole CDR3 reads CATSRFRDSQETQYF.